The entry below describes one T cell receptor (beta chain). There are 15 residues in the CDR3. Germline V gene sequence: CDR1 SGHDN, CDR2 FVKESK. The trim removed 3 bases at V and 0 bases at J, leaving 2 bases unmatched. PCR was performed using 60 Vbeta and 13 Jbeta primers. Original processing methods: An analysis performed later counted 72 million or so unique TCR beta chains (roughly 9.9 million of them shared). Sequenced by immunoSEQ multiplex PCR; TCRdb stores in-frame clones only, minus some. That table furnishes V, J and clone size, whereas the DNA furnished D and trimming. The data hold 100,000 or so clones, with more than 75% observed a single time. The sample comes from a study of cytomegalovirus exposure and HLA in healthy donors.

Sequencing was carried out using PBMCs. The sequence came from a woman aged 40 to 50 in good health and CMV-seropositive. The chain joins TRBV14 to TRBJ1-5, with 7 bases that match TRBD1. The CDR3 DNA follows: TGTGCCAGCAGCCAGGGGACAGTTAGCAATCAGCCCCAGCATTTT. Protein sequence: CASSQGTVSNQPQHF.